This entry describes one TCR beta chain. The antigen remains unidentified. The junction shows a germline mismatch at one end, possibly a read error. The data stem from a study of OX40 agonist ivuxolimab in advanced cancers. On the study more broadly: Ivuxolimab, an antibody acting as an agonist of OX40 (CD134), was used to treat patients.

Study-level results: CD4+ and CD8+ blood T cells expanded clonally by week 6 at 0.1 to 3.0 mg/kg. Some patients without response likewise showed low normalized clonal expansion.

This CDR3 has 16 amino acids. Germline V gene lookup returns CDR1 MNHEY and CDR2 SVGAGI. The method was immunoSEQ multiplex PCR; TCRdb's version includes in-frame clones alone and lacks a portion of them. The sample has 15,000 or so clones; roughly 88% are singletons. The starting material was CD4+ or CD8+ T cells sorted from blood, obtained in a trial of the OX40 agonist ivuxolimab. The clonotype comes from an adult with an advanced solid tumor such as melanoma, head and neck, liver or kidney cancer. The genes are TRBV6-5 and TRBJ1-1, with D maybe TRBD1 (5 bases). This CDR3 is CASGYRYPGENTEAFF. CDR3 bases: TGTGCCAGCGGTTACCGGTACCCGGGGGAAAACACTGAAGCTTTCTTT.